This T cell receptor (beta chain) derives from a study of blood T cells in healthy people across ages. This clonotype was seen repeatedly, ten times or more. Germline CDR1 reads DFQATT; CDR2 reads SNEGSKA (reference sequence). The CDR3 extends over 16 amino acids. V shed 0 bases, J shed 3 bases, and the junction held 7 bases outside the gene matches. Combining a sample-barcoded 5' primer with a J-beta primer mix, a second PCR ran for 7 to 11 cycles. TCRdb recomputed calls from the 5' RACE reads with MiXCR, one row per CDR3 protein. The sample carries about 1.4 million distinct CDR3 sequences, 45% to 70% recorded once.

The sequence was collected from a man between 18 and 35 years old in good health. Sequenced input: blood. The rearrangement uses TRBV20-1 and TRBJ2-3; 9 bases align to TRBD2. CDR3 sequence reads: CSAREWLAGWTDTQYF. The CDR3 DNA reads as TGCAGTGCTAGAGAATGGCTAGCGGGATGGACAGATACGCAGTATTTT.